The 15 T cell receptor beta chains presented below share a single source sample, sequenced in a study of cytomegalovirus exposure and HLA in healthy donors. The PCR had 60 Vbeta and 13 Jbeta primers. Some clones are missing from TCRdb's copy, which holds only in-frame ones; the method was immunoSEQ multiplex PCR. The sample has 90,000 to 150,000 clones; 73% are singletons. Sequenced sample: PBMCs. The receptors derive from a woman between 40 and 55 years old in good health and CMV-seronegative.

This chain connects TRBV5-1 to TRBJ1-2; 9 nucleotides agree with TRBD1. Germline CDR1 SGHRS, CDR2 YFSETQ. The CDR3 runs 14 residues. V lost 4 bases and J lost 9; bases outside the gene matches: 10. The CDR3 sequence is CASSPGTGSERYTF. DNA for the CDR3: TGCGCCAGCAGCCCGGGGACAGGGTCTGAGCGCTACACCTTC.

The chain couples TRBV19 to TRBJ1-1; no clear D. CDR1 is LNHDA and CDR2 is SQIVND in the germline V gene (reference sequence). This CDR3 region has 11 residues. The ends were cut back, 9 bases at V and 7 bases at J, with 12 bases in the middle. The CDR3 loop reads CASRLEVEAFF. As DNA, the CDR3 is TGTGCCAGCCGGCTAGAAGTTGAAGCTTTCTTT.

This chain's CDR3 is CASSSGASTDTQYF. CDR3 in DNA: TGTGCCAGTAGTAGCGGGGCTAGCACAGATACGCAGTATTTT. The J gene is TRBJ2-3, the V gene TRBV19; the D gene is possibly TRBD2 (6 bases). V dropped 4 bases and J dropped 0 bases, with 8 bases sitting between them. The CDR3 loop spans 14 amino acids. The V gene's germline CDR1 is LNHDA and CDR2 SQIVND (reference sequence).

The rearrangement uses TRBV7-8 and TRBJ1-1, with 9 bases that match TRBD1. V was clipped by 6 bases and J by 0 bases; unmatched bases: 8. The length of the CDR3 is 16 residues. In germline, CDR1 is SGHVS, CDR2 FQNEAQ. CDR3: CASRGDRAYMNTEAFF. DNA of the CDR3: TGTGCCAGCAGAGGGGACAGGGCCTATATGAACACTGAAGCTTTCTTT.

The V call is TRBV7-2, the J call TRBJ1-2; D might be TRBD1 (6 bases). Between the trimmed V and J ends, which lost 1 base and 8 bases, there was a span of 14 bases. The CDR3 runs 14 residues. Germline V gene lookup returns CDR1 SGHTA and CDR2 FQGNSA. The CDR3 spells CASSLVADSDGYTF. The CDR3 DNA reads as TGTGCCAGCAGCTTAGTGGCGGACAGTGACGGCTACACCTTC.

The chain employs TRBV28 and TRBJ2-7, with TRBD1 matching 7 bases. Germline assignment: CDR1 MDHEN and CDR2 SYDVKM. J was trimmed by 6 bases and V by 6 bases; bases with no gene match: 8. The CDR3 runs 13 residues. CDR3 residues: CASRTVTGFEQYF. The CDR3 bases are TGTGCCAGCAGGACGGTGACAGGGTTCGAGCAGTACTTC.

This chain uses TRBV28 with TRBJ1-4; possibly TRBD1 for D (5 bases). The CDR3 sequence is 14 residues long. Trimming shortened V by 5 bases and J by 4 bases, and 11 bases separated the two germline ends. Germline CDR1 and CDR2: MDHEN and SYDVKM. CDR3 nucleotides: TGTGCCAGCAGTCTCCTAGGGGTTAATGAAAAACTGTTTTTT. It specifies CASSLLGVNEKLFF.

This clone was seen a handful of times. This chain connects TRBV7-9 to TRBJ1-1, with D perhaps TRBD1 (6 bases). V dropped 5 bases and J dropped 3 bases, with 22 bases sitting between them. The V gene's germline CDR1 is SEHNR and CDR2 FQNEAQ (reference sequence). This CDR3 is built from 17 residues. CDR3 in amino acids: CASSGRGRGHGDTEAFF. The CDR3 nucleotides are TGTGCCAGCAGCGGTAGGGGGAGGGGTCATGGGGACACTGAAGCTTTCTTT.

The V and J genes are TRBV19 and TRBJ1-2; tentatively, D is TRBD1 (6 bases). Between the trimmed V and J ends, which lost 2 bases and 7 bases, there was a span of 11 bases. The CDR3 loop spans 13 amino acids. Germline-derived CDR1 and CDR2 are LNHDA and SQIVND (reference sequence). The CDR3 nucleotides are TGTGCCAGTAGTATACAGGGGATCCGTGGCTACACCTTC. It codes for CASSIQGIRGYTF.

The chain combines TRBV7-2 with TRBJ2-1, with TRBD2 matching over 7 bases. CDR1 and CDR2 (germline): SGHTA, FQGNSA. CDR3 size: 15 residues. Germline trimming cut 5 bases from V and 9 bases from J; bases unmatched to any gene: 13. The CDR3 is CASSPHGAGFGEQFF. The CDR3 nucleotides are TGTGCCAGCAGCCCCCACGGAGCGGGATTCGGTGAGCAGTTCTTC.

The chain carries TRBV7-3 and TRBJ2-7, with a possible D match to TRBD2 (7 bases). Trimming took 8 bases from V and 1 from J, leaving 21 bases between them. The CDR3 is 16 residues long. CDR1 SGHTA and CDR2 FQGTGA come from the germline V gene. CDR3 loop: CASQLGGAGRSYEQYF. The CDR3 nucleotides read TGTGCCAGCCAACTTGGGGGGGCGGGTAGGTCCTACGAGCAGTACTTC.

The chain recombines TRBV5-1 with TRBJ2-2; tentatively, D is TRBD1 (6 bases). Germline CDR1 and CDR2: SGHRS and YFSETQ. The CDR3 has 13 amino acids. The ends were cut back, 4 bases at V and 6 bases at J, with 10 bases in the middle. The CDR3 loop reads CASSLTGPGELFF. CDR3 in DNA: TGCGCCAGCAGCCTGACAGGTCCCGGGGAGCTGTTTTTT.

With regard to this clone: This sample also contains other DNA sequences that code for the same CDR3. CDR3 DNA: TGTGCCAGCTCACCAGGACTAGCGGGAGGTACAGATACGCAGTATTTT. Amino acids: CASSPGLAGGTDTQYF. The genes are TRBV18 and TRBJ2-3, with TRBD2 matching over 14 bases. Germline V CDR1 and CDR2: KGHSH, LQKENI. This CDR3 spans 16 amino acids. The V segment lost 2 bases and the J segment 3 bases; nucleotides outside the gene matches: 1.

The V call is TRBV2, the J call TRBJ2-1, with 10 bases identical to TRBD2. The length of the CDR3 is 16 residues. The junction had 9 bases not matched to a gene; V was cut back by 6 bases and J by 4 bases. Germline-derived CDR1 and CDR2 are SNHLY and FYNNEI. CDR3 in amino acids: CASSVLAGISYNEQFF. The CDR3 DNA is TGTGCCAGCAGCGTACTAGCGGGGATATCTTACAATGAGCAGTTCTTC.

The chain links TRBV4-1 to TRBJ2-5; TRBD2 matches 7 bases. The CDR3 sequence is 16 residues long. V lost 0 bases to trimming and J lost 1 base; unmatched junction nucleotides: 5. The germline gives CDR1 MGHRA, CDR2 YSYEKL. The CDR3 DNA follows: TGCGCCAGCAGCCAAGATGGGGGGGGTATCCAAGAGACCCAGTACTTC. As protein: CASSQDGGGIQETQYF.